This TCR beta chain was captured in a study of T cell repertoires in cytomegalovirus infection (dated by TCRdb to the late 2010s). Regarding the study in general: The peptide stimulations were aimed at well-studied HLA-B-restricted epitopes as well as recently identified HLA-C-restricted CMV epitopes, whose presentation resists viral immunomodulation. The HLA type of each donor mattered for the analysis, because public TCR beta signatures pointed to carriage of CMV infection along with the matching HLA type.

The CDR1 and CDR2 encoded by the germline V gene (reference sequence) are MNHNY and SVGAGI. From the cysteine up to the valine, the CDR3 has a length of 15 residues. Left in the record is the CDR3 DNA by itself, 45 bases read in frame from the first base. TCRdb shows the sequencer as Illumina HiSeq 1500. TCRdb reran the public reads through fastp at Q25 and MiXCR, keeping productive beta chains. A single entry per CDR3 protein holds the most common genes and DNA from its merged rows. Within this sample are approximately 990,000 distinct CDR3 sequences, with roughly 30% of them counted one time only. Of the sample, around an eighth is held by the ten largest clones. Study-wide conclusions, independent of this receptor: The ex vivo response was dominated by HLA-C-restricted CMV-specific TCR beta clonotypes, which also provided the single most frequent clonotype in two of eight donors. Cumulative frequency of public TCR beta family members discriminated carriers of CMV infection plus the relevant HLA type in this cohort and an independent 352-donor cohort.

Read against the paper, the sample's treatment or condition label means: in vitro stimulation with specific CMV peptide epitopes to enrich CMV-specific T cells. Regarding this clonotype: What antigen it recognizes has not been identified. The input lacks base qualities; no much larger clone sits a single base away.

This receptor was obtained from a human donor in good health (CMV status not recorded). Some clones in this sample may be carry-over from other donors' samples. Recombination joined TRBV6-6 with TRBJ2-7, and possibly TRBD2, on 6 matching bases. The material was cultured CD8+ T cells from PBMCs, obtained from culture after CMV antigen stimulation. In nucleotide form, the sequence is TGTGTCAGCAGTGGGTATCAGGCGGGGTTCTACGAGCAGTACGTC. Its protein product is CVSSGYQAGFYEQYV.